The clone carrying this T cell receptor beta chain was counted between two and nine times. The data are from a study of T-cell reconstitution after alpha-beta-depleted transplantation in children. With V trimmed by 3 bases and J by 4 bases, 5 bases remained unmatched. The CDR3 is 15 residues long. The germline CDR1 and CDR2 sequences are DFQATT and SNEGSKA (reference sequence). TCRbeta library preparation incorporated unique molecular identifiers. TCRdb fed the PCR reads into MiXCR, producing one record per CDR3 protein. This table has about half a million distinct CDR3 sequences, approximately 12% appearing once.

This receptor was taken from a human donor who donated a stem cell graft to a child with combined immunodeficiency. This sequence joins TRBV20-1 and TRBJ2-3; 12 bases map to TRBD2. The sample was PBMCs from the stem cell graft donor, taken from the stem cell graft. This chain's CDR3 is CSASPTSGRPDTQYF. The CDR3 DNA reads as TGCAGTGCTAGCCCCACTAGCGGGAGGCCAGATACGCAGTATTTT.